This TCR beta chain was sequenced in a study of beta chain features in type 1 diabetes. Broader study findings: Shorter TCRB CDR3s, moderately but significantly so, marked every one of the four CD4+ subsets in Type 1 diabetes patients.

The germline gives CDR1 SGDLS, CDR2 YYNGEE. The CDR3 is made up of 16 amino acids. With V trimmed by 4 bases and J by 6 bases, 9 bases remained unmatched. Reverse transcribing all isolated RNA meant expressed TCRB transcripts were sequenced. TCRdb's copy holds only in-frame clones and misses some; the assay was immunoSEQ multiplex PCR. This sample yields a few hundred thousand clones, of which approximately 13% are seen a single time; 0.015% to 0.02% belongs to the top ten. This clone has a handful of counts. What it recognizes is unknown. The sample consisted of naive CD4+ T cells from blood. The origin of this receptor is a man aged 30-40 years with type 1 diabetes. The chain uses TRBV9 and TRBJ2-1, with 11 bases fitting TRBD2. The CDR3 loop is CASSTFSGGAINEQFF. CDR3 nucleotides: TGTGCCAGCAGCACTTTTAGCGGGGGGGCCATCAATGAGCAGTTCTTC.